This T cell receptor beta chain was identified during a study of blood T cell repertoires in COVID-19. Turning to the study itself: The analysed material was cDNA or gDNA that came from T cells, B-cell-depleted T cells, or PBMCs.

Participants came from some 23 US areas, aged roughly 18 to 95 years. This CDR3 has 15 amino acids. V lost 5 bases and J lost 3; bases outside the gene matches: 4. Germline CDR1 LNHNV, CDR2 YYDKDF (reference sequence). Libraries were prepared by immunoSEQ multiplex PCR; TCRdb keeps only in-frame clonotypes and omits some of them. The data contain some 340,000 clones, approximately 91% of them singletons. This receptor was identified in a woman in her twenties or thirties who had been exposed to COVID-19. The specimen was PBMCs or T cells enriched from blood (not recorded which). The J gene is TRBJ2-1, the V gene TRBV15; TRBD1 matches 10 bases. The chain's CDR3 is CATSPWTGGYNEQFF. The CDR3 nucleotides are TGTGCCACCAGCCCTTGGACAGGGGGCTACAATGAGCAGTTCTTC.